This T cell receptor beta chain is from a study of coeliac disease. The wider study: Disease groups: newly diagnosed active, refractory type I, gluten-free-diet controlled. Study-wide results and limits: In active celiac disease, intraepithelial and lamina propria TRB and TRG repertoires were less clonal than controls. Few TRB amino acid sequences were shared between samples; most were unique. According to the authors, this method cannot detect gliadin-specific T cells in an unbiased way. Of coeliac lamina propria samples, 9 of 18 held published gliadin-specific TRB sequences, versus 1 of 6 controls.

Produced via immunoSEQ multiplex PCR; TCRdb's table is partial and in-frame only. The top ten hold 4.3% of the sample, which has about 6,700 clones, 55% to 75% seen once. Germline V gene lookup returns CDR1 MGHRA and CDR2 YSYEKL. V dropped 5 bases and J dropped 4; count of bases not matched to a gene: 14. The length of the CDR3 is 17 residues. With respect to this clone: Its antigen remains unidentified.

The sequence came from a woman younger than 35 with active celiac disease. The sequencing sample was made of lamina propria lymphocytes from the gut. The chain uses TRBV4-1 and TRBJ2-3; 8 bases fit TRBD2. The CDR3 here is CASSLEISGRNSDTQYF. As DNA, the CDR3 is TGCGCCAGCAGCTTAGAGATAAGCGGGAGAAATTCAGATACGCAGTATTTT.